This T cell receptor (beta chain) is drawn from a study of spatial heterogeneity in lung cancer. CDR3 length equals 14 residues. Per germline, CDR1 ENHRY and CDR2 SYGVKD. V was shortened by 2 bases and J by 2 bases, with 9 bases between the two germline ends. Notes on the study in general: For expanded intratumoral alpha and beta TCRs, counts tracked tumor mutation counts.

This clonotype was seen repeatedly, ten times or more. Its antigen is not identified. TCRdb itself ran the 5' RACE reads through MiXCR, one entry per CDR3 protein. Of approximately 94,000 distinct CDR3 sequences listed, 4.4% are singletons. Time point reported: sample taken at primary tumor resection. The source of this sequence is a male donor with early-stage non-small cell lung cancer. J is TRBJ2-5 and V is TRBV10-3; D not resolved. Sequenced here: lung tumor tissue, sampled at surgery. CDR3 coding DNA: TGTGCCATCAGTGAGCCGGCCCTTCAAGAGACCCAGTACTTC. Its protein is CAISEPALQETQYF.